The 30 T cell receptor beta chains presented below share a single source sample, sequenced in a study of cytomegalovirus exposure and HLA in healthy donors. Amplification used 60 Vbeta primers and 13 Jbeta primers. Profiled with immunoSEQ multiplex PCR; TCRdb holds only in-frame clones, not every one. The profile shows about 140,000 clones, roughly 80% of them singletons. Specimen: PBMCs. These TCRs come from a man aged 35-49 years in good health and CMV-seronegative.

The chain recombines TRBV6-5 with TRBJ1-1; TRBD1 is a possible D gene (5 bases). V shed 1 base and J shed 1 base, with 7 bases lying between them. CDR1 is MNHEY and CDR2 is SVGAGI in the germline V gene. The CDR3 length is 14 residues. In DNA, the CDR3 is TGTGCCAGCAGTTACTTGGGGGGGAACACTGAAGCTTTCTTT. Protein: CASSYLGGNTEAFF.

V is TRBV7-8 and J is TRBJ1-6; 7 nucleotides line up with TRBD1. V shed 5 bases and J 6 bases; nucleotides not matched to a gene: 4. This CDR3 spans 14 amino acids. Germline V gene data show CDR1 as SGHVS and CDR2 as FQNEAQ. The CDR3 coding sequence is TGTGCCAGCAGCAAGGGACAGCTTAATTCACCCCTCCACTTT. Translating gives CASSKGQLNSPLHF.

For this clone: Other DNA sequences in this specimen translate into the identical CDR3. The CDR3 bases are TGTGCCAGCAGCTCGGCCTGGGACAGGGGTTGGGAGGCTTTCTTT. Translating it yields CASSSAWDRGWEAFF. The V gene is TRBV7-2, the J gene TRBJ1-1; 10 bases are a match to TRBD1. The CDR3 is 15 amino acids. CDR1 is SGHTA, CDR2 FQGNSA, per germline. J lost 11 bases, V lost 4 bases, and 13 bases had no gene match.

V usage is TRBV5-6 and J usage is TRBJ1-2, with D perhaps matching TRBD1 (6 bases). This CDR3 spans 15 amino acids. Germline CDR1 and CDR2: SGHDT and YYEEEE. Trimming left V 0 bases short and J 3 bases short, with 12 bases between. The CDR3 sequence is CASSLEAGEYYGYTF. CDR3 DNA: TGTGCCAGCAGCTTGGAAGCAGGGGAATACTATGGCTACACCTTC. The full variable domain, with the rest looked up from reference TRBV5-6 and TRBJ1-2, is DAGVTQSPTHLIKTRGQQVTLRCSPKSGHDTVSWYQQALGQGPQFIFQYYEEEERQRGNFPDRFSGHQFPNYSSELNVNALLLGDSALYLCASSLEAGEYYGYTFGSGTRLTVV.

The chain carries TRBV7-3 and TRBJ2-5, with 7 bases that match TRBD2. J gave up 1 base and V 4 bases, and 6 bases lay outside the gene matches. Germline assignment: CDR1 SGHTA and CDR2 FQGTGA. The CDR3 extends over 15 amino acids. The CDR3: CASSSGRVAQETQYF. Here the CDR3 DNA reads TGTGCCAGCAGCTCAGGGAGGGTGGCCCAAGAGACCCAGTACTTC.

The table lists this clone with many counts. The rearrangement joins TRBV6-5 to TRBJ1-1; no definite D call. The germline V gene has CDR1 MNHEY and CDR2 SVGAGI. Trimming cost V 5 bases and J 4 bases, with 14 bases left between them. The CDR3 sequence is 14 residues long. For the CDR3, the DNA is TGTGCCAGCAGTCGCCATTTCCTGAGCACTGAAGCTTTCTTT. Translation: CASSRHFLSTEAFF.

The V and J genes are TRBV5-1 and TRBJ2-5, with 15 bases that match TRBD2. Germline V gene lookup returns CDR1 SGHRS and CDR2 YFSETQ. J was trimmed by 4 bases and V by 2 bases; bases with no gene match: 6. The CDR3 loop spans 17 amino acids. DNA for the CDR3: TGCGCCAGCAGCTTAGGACTAGCGGGGGGGCTCGGAGAGACCCAGTACTTC. Translation gives CASSLGLAGGLGETQYF.

This clone was counted between two and nine times. The gene calls are TRBV18 and TRBJ2-7, with 7 bases identical to TRBD1. Germline V gene data show CDR1 as KGHSH and CDR2 as LQKENI. CDR3 length equals 14 residues. The junction had 5 bases not matched to a gene; V was cut back by 4 bases and J by 2 bases. The CDR3 DNA reads TGTGCCAGCTCACTACTGGGACAGACCTACGAGCAGTACTTC. It yields the protein CASSLLGQTYEQYF.

This chain joins TRBV9 and TRBJ1-2; the D is unclear. This CDR3 is 15 amino acids long. V lost 0 bases and J 0 bases, leaving 9 bases between the germline ends. Germline-derived CDR1 and CDR2 are SGDLS and YYNGEE. This CDR3 reads CASSVADGANYGYTF. In nucleotides, the CDR3 is TGTGCCAGCAGCGTAGCGGACGGGGCTAACTATGGCTACACCTTC.

The chain joins TRBV4-2 to TRBJ2-3; TRBD2 matches 9 bases. Germline CDR1 and CDR2: LGHNA and YNFKEQ. J gave up 7 bases and V 0 bases, and 5 bases lay outside the gene matches. This CDR3 contains 15 residues. The CDR3 nucleotides read TGTGCCAGCAGCCAAGAGCGGGGGGGCAGGAATACGCAGTATTTT. Residues: CASSQERGGRNTQYF.

This clone was recorded a few times. The chain links TRBV4-3 to TRBJ1-5, with a weak D call TRBD1 (5 bases). CDR1 and CDR2 from the germline V gene are LGHNA and YSLEER. Trimming cost V 0 bases and J 6 bases, with 6 bases left between them. This CDR3 has 13 residues. The CDR3 nucleotides are TGCGCCAGCAGCCAAGACCAGGGTCAGCCCCAGCATTTT. Its protein product is CASSQDQGQPQHF.

The V and J genes are TRBV6-5 and TRBJ1-4, with 12 bases aligning to TRBD1. Germline V gene data show CDR1 as MNHEY and CDR2 as SVGAGI. V trimming: 5 bases; J trimming: 8 bases; junction bases outside the gene matches: 6. This CDR3 spans 15 amino acids. DNA for the CDR3: TGTGCCAGCAGTGTAACCGGGACAGGGGGCGAAAAACTGTTTTTT. Translation gives CASSVTGTGGEKLFF.

The chain joins TRBV6-6 to TRBJ1-5; 8 nucleotides line up with TRBD1. The CDR3 length is 14 residues. CDR1 MNHNY and CDR2 SVGAGI come from the germline V gene (reference sequence). V dropped 6 bases and J dropped 6; count of bases not matched to a gene: 7. DNA for the CDR3: TGTGCCAGCAGCCAGGGGGCGGCAGGTCAGCCCCAGCATTTT. Protein sequence: CASSQGAAGQPQHF.

The chain has TRBV11-2 and TRBJ2-7; perhaps TRBD2 as D (7 bases). Trimming stripped 6 bases from V and 8 bases from J, with 20 bases between. CDR3 size: 14 residues. The germline gives CDR1 SGHAT, CDR2 FQNNGV. The DNA of the CDR3 is TGTGCCAGCAGTGGAGTCAGGGGACTATGGAAGCAGTACTTC. It encodes CASSGVRGLWKQYF.

This clone was observed a single time. The chain couples TRBV19 to TRBJ2-2, with D possibly matching TRBD2 (6 bases). CDR3 size: 15 residues. The germline gives CDR1 LNHDA, CDR2 SQIVND (reference sequence). V lost 4 bases and J lost 4, with 13 bases in between. The DNA of the CDR3 is TGTGCCAGTAGTAACCTCCCGGGAGTCACCGGGGAGCTGTTTTTT. It is translated as CASSNLPGVTGELFF.

The genes are TRBV7-8 and TRBJ2-7; D ambiguous. The CDR3 contains 14 residues. Trimming took off 3 bases at V and 0 bases at J, with 9 bases between the two ends. Per the germline V gene, CDR1 is SGHVS and CDR2 is FQNEAQ. CDR3 residues: CASSFFPISYEQYF. The CDR3 DNA follows: TGTGCCAGCAGCTTCTTTCCTATCTCCTACGAGCAGTACTTC.

The chain joins TRBV5-1 to TRBJ1-5; D is possibly TRBD1 (5 bases). V shed 0 bases and J shed 0 bases, with 7 bases lying between them. Germline CDR1 is SGHRS and CDR2 is YFSETQ. The CDR3 spans 15 residues. CDR3 nucleotides: TGCGCCAGCAGCTTGGAGGGGATTAGCAATCAGCCCCAGCATTTT. Translation gives CASSLEGISNQPQHF.

CDR3 coding DNA: TGTGCCAGCAGCAGGGGGACAGGGAGCCCCAATGAGCAGTTCTTC. This translates into CASSRGTGSPNEQFF. V gene TRBV6-5 combines with J gene TRBJ2-1; 9 bases match TRBD1. The CDR3 totals 15 residues. The ends lost 6 bases at V and 6 bases at J; junction bases unmatched: 9. CDR1 is MNHEY, CDR2 SVGAGI, per germline.

V and J are TRBV7-8 and TRBJ2-7; 14 bases line up with TRBD2. Germline V CDR1 and CDR2: SGHVS, FQNEAQ. This CDR3 spans 18 amino acids. V shed 5 bases, J shed 0 bases, and the junction held 9 bases outside the gene matches. The DNA of the CDR3 is TGTGCCAGCAGCACCCGGACTAGCGGGGGGCGGTTCTCCTACGAGCAGTACTTC. It codes for CASSTRTSGGRFSYEQYF.

The chain couples TRBV2 to TRBJ1-2; D gene uncertain. Trimming took 7 bases from V and 0 from J, leaving 9 bases between them. Germline CDR1 is SNHLY and CDR2 is FYNNEI. The CDR3 runs to 13 residues. The CDR3 DNA sequence: TGTGCCAGCACGTGGGGAGCTAACTATGGCTACACCTTC. The encoded protein is CASTWGANYGYTF.

A few counts support this clone. V gene TRBV12-5 combines with J gene TRBJ2-3, with 10 bases identical to TRBD1. Germline-derived CDR1 and CDR2 are LGHNT and FRNRAP. J lost 4 bases, V lost 8 bases, and 6 bases had no gene match. This CDR3 has 14 amino acids. For the CDR3, the DNA is TGTGCTAGTTGGGGACAGGGGAGGTCAGATACGCAGTATTTT. Translation gives CASWGQGRSDTQYF.

V usage is TRBV7-2 and J usage is TRBJ2-7; the D gene is possibly TRBD2 (6 bases). Germline V gene data show CDR1 as SGHTA and CDR2 as FQGNSA. V gave up 3 bases and J gave up 2 bases, with 11 bases separating them. The CDR3 runs to 14 residues. CDR3: CASSLVGGPYEQYF. CDR3 DNA sequence: TGTGCCAGCAGCTTGGTCGGGGGTCCCTACGAGCAGTACTTC.

This sequence joins TRBV7-9 and TRBJ1-1; no clear D gene. Germline V gives CDR1 SEHNR, CDR2 FQNEAQ (reference sequence). The V end was cut by 0 bases, the J end by 5 bases, with 10 bases between. This CDR3 has 14 amino acids. CDR3 nucleotide sequence: TGTGCCAGCAGCTTAGCGCGCCGGAGGACTGAAGCTTTCTTT. Translated, it gives CASSLARRRTEAFF.

The V gene is TRBV9, the J gene TRBJ2-3; 12 nucleotides line up with TRBD2. Germline V gives CDR1 SGDLS, CDR2 YYNGEE. V dropped 3 bases and J dropped 2; count of bases not matched to a gene: 7. The CDR3 consists of 17 residues. The CDR3 protein is CASSDWTSGDFTDTQYF. CDR3 nucleotides: TGTGCCAGCAGCGACTGGACTAGCGGGGACTTCACAGATACGCAGTATTTT.

The genes are TRBV6-1 and TRBJ2-7, with D maybe TRBD1 (5 bases). Trimming stripped 4 bases from V and 3 bases from J, with 10 bases between. The CDR3 extends over 13 amino acids. Germline V gene data show CDR1 as MNHNS and CDR2 as SASEGT. The CDR3 DNA reads as TGTGCCAGCAGTGGTCCAGGGCGCTACGAGCAGTACTTC. It translates to CASSGPGRYEQYF.

This clone was counted once. This rearrangement joins TRBV27 to TRBJ2-7; 14 bases match TRBD2. CDR3 length equals 17 residues. J gave up 3 bases and V 5 bases, and 9 bases lay outside the gene matches. The germline V gene encodes CDR1 MNHEY and CDR2 SMNVEV (reference sequence). Written as DNA, the CDR3 is TGTGCCAGCAGTCAATGGACTAGCGGGGGGACGAACTACGAGCAGTACTTC. It yields the protein CASSQWTSGGTNYEQYF.

The V and J genes are TRBV9 and TRBJ1-1; D may be TRBD1 (6 bases). The germline V and J ends were trimmed by 4 bases and 2 bases, with 15 bases remaining between them. Per the germline V gene, CDR1 is SGDLS and CDR2 is YYNGEE. CDR3 size: 15 residues. The CDR3 loop reads CASSRGRARNTEAFF. In nucleotides, the CDR3 is TGTGCCAGCAGCAGGGGGAGGGCGAGAAACACTGAAGCTTTCTTT.

The gene calls are TRBV4-3 and TRBJ2-5, with 11 bases lining up with TRBD2. Germline V gene lookup returns CDR1 LGHNA and CDR2 YSLEER. The CDR3 is 16 amino acids. The junction had 17 bases not matched to a gene; V was cut back by 6 bases and J by 11 bases. CDR3 sequence: CASSPTSGGFEGEQYF. CDR3 coding DNA: TGCGCCAGCAGTCCTACTAGCGGGGGATTCGAGGGGGAGCAGTACTTC.

CDR3 nucleotides: TGCGCCAGCAGCTTGTACGCGGGGGTCATCTACAATGAGCAGTTCTTC. Translated, it gives CASSLYAGVIYNEQFF. The chain has TRBV5-1 and TRBJ2-1, with 7 positions matching TRBD2. The CDR3 runs to 16 residues. V gave up 1 base and J gave up 3 bases; unmatched junction bases: 7. Per germline, CDR1 SGHRS and CDR2 YFSETQ.

This clone was observed a handful of times. This sequence joins TRBV11-2 and TRBJ1-1, with 8 bases identical to TRBD1. The CDR3 is 14 residues long. V was pared by 5 bases and J by 10 bases, with 12 bases of the junction left unmatched. Germline V lookup: CDR1 SGHAT, CDR2 FQNNGV. As DNA, the CDR3 is TGTGCCAGCAGCCTGTTTGGCGGACAGGGTCCAGCTTTCTTT. Amino acid sequence: CASSLFGGQGPAFF.